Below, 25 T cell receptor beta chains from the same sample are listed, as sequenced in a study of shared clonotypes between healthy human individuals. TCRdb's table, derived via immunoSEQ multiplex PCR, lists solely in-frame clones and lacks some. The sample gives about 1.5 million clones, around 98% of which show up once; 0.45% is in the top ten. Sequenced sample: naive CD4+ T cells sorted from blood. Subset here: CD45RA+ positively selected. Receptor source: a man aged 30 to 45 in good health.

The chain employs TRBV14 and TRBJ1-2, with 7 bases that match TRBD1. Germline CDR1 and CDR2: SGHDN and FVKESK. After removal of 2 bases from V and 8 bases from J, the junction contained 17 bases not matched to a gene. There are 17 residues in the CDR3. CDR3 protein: CASSQKPSGGWPWGYTF. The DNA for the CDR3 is TGTGCCAGCAGCCAAAAACCTTCAGGGGGTTGGCCCTGGGGCTACACCTTC. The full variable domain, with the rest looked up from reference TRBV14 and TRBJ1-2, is EAGVTQFPSHSVIEKGQTVTLRCDPISGHDNLYWYRRVMGKEIKFLLHFVKESKQDESGMPNNRFLAERTGGTYSTLKVQPAELEDSGVYFCASSQKPSGGWPWGYTFGSGTRLTVV.

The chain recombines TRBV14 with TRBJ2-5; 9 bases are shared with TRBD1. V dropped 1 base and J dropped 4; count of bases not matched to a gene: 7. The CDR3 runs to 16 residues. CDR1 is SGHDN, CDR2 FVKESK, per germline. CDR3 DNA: TGTGCCAGCAGCCAAGGGCCGGGACAGGGCCGAGAGACCCAGTACTTC. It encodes CASSQGPGQGRETQYF.

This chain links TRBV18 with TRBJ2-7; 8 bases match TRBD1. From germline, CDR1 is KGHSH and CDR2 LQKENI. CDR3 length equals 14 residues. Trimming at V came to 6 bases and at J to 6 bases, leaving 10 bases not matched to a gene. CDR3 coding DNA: TGTGCCAGCTCCCCGGACAGGGTGAGACCCGAGCAGTACTTC. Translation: CASSPDRVRPEQYF.

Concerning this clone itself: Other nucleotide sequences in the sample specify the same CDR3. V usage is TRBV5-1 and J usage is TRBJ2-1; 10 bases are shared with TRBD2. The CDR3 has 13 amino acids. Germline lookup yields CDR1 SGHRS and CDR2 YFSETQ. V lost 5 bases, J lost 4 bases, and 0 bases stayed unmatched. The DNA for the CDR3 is TGCGCCAGCAGTAGCGGGGGGTACAATGAGCAGTTCTTC. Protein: CASSSGGYNEQFF.

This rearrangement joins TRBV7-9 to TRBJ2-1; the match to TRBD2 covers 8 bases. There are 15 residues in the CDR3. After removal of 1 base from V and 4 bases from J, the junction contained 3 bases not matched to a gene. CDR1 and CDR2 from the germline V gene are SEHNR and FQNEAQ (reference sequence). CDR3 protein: CASSLGTSTYNEQFF. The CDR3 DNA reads TGTGCCAGCAGCTTAGGGACTAGCACATACAATGAGCAGTTCTTC.

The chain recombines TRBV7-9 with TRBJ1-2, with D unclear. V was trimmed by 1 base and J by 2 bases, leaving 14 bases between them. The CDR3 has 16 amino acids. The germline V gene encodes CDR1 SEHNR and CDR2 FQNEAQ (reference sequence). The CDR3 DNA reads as TGTGCCAGCAGCTTAGGTCGACTCGATCTGAACTATGGCTACACCTTC. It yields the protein CASSLGRLDLNYGYTF.

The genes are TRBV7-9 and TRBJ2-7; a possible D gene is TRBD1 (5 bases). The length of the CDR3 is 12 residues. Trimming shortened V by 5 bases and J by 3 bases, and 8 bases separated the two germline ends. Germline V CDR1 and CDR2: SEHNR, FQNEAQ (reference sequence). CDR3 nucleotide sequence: TGTGCCAGCAGCCTAGGGGACTACGAGCAGTACTTC. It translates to CASSLGDYEQYF.

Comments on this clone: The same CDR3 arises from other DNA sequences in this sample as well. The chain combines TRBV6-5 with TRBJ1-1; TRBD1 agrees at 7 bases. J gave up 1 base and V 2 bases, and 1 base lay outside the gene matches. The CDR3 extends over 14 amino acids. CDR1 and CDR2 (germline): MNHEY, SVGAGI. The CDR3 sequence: CASSYRDRNTEAFF. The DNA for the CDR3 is TGTGCCAGCAGTTACCGGGACAGGAACACTGAAGCTTTCTTT.

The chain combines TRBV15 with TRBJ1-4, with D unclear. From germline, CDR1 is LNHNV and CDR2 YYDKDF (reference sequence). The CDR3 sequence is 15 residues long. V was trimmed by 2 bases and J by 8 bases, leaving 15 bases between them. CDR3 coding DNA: TGTGCCACCAGCAGACCCGGGGAGGGCCGGGAAAAACTGTTTTTT. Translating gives CATSRPGEGREKLFF.

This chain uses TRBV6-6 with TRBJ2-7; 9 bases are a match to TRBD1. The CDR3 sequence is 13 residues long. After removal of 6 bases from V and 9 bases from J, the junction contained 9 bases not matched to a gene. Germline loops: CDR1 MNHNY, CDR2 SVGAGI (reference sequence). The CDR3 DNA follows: TGTGCCAGCAGCCGGGACAGGGTTAATGTGCAGTACTTC. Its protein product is CASSRDRVNVQYF.

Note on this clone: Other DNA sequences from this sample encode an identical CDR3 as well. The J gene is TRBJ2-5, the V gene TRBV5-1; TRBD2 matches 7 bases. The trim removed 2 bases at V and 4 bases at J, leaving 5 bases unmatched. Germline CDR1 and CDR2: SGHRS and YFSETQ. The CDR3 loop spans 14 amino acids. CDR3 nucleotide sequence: TGCGCCAGCAGCTTAGGGTCGGGGGGAGAGACCCAGTACTTC. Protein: CASSLGSGGETQYF.

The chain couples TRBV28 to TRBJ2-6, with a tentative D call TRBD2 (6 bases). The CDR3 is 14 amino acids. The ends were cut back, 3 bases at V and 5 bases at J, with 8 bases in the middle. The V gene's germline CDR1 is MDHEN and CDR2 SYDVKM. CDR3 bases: TGTGCCAGCAGTTTGGCGGGGAGGGCCAACGTCCTGACTTTC. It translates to CASSLAGRANVLTF.

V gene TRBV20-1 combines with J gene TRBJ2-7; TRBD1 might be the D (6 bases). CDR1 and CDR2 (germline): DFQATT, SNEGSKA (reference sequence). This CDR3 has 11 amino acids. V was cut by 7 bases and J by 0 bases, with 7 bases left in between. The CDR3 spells CSGGHSYEQYF. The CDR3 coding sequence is TGCAGTGGGGGACACTCCTACGAGCAGTACTTC.

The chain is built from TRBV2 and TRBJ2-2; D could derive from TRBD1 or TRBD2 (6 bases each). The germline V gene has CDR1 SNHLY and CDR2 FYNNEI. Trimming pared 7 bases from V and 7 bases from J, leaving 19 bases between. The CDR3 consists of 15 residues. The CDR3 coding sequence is TGTGCCAGCACCCCCGAGGGGGGAGGAGGCGGGGAGCTGTTTTTT. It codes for CASTPEGGGGGELFF.

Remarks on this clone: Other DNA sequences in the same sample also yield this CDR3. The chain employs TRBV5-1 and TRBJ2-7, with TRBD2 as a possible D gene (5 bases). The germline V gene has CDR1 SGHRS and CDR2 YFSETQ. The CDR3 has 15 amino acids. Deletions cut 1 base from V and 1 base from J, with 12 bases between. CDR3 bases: TGCGCCAGCAGCTTGCGGGGTGGCCCTTCCTACGAGCAGTACTTC. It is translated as CASSLRGGPSYEQYF.

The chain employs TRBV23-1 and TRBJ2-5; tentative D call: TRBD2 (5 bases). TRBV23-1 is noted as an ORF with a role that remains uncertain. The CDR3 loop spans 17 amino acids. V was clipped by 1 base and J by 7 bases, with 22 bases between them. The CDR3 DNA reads TGCGCCAGCAGTCAATTAGGAGCGTGCCGGGAAGTCAGGACCCAGTACTTC. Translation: CASSQLGACREVRTQYF.

In nucleotides, the CDR3 is TGCGCCAGCAAAGGGGTTGGCACCGGGGAGCTGTTTTTT. Its protein product is CASKGVGTGELFF. This chain uses TRBV10-1 with TRBJ2-2; tentative D call: TRBD1 (5 bases). The V end was cut by 7 bases, the J end by 4 bases, with 10 bases between. Germline V gene data show CDR1 as WNHNN and CDR2 as SYGVQD (reference sequence). The length of the CDR3 is 13 residues.

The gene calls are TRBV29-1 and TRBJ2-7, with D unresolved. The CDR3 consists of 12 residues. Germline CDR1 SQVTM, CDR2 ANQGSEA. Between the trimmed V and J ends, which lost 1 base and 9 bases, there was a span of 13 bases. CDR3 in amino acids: CSVEVGRVGQYF. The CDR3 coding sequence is TGCAGCGTTGAAGTCGGCCGCGTGGGGCAGTACTTC.

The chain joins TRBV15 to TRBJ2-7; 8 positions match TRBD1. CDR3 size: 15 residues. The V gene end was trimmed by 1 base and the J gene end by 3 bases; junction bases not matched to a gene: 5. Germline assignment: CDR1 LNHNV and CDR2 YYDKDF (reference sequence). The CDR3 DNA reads TGTGCCACCAGCAGAGGCGGACAGGGCTACTACGAGCAGTACTTC. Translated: CATSRGGQGYYEQYF.

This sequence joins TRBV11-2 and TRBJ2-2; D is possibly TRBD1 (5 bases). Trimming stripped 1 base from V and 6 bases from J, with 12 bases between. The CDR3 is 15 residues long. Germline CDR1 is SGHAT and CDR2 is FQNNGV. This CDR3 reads CASSLVRGRAGELFF. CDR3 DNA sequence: TGTGCCAGCAGCTTAGTTAGGGGAAGGGCCGGGGAGCTGTTTTTT.

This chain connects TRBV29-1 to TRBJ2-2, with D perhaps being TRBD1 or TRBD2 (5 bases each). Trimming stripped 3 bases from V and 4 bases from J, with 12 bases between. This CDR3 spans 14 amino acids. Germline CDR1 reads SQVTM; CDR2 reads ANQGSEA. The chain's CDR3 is CSVDSRAGTGELFF. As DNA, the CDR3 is TGCAGCGTTGATAGCAGGGCGGGCACCGGGGAGCTGTTTTTT.

The CDR3 spells CASSYSGPGANYGYTF. The CDR3 bases are TGTGCCAGCAGTTACTCGGGGCCGGGGGCTAACTATGGCTACACCTTC. The J gene is TRBJ1-2, the V gene TRBV6-5; weak D call: TRBD1 (5 bases). Germline-derived CDR1 and CDR2 are MNHEY and SVGAGI. This CDR3 contains 16 residues. With 0 bases removed from V and 0 bases from J, the gap between germline ends came to 11 bases.

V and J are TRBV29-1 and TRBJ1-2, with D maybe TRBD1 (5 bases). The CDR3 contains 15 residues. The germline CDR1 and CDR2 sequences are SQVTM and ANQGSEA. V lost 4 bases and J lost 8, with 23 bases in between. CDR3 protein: CSVVTPQVGVGGYTF. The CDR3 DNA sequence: TGCAGCGTTGTAACCCCTCAGGTAGGGGTAGGAGGCTACACCTTC.

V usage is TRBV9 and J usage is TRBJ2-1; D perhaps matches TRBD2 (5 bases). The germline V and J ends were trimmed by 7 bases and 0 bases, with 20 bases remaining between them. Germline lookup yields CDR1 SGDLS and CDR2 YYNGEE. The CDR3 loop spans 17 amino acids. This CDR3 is CASGGNWRTLSYNEQFF. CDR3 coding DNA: TGTGCCAGCGGTGGTAACTGGAGGACCCTCTCCTACAATGAGCAGTTCTTC.

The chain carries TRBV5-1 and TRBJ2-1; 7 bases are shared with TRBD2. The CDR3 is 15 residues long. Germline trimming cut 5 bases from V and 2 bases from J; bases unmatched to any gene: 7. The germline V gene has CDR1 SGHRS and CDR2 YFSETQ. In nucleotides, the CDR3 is TGCGCCAGCAGTCGGGGGGAACCGGCCTACAATGAGCAGTTCTTC. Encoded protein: CASSRGEPAYNEQFF.